One sample yielded the 5 T cell receptor beta chains listed below, sequenced in a study of T cells after yellow fever vaccination. One entry per CDR3 protein results from TCRdb running MiXCR on the 5' RACE reads. Of 360,000 or so distinct CDR3 sequences in the sample, roughly 11% were seen once. The material was PBMCs, obtained on the day of the first yellow fever vaccination. Receptor source: a man aged 18 to 30 who received the YFV17D yellow fever vaccine.

The chain carries TRBV5-6 and TRBJ2-1; 13 bases fit TRBD2. Trimming removed 0 bases from V and 0 bases from J; junction bases left unmatched: 3. CDR3 length equals 18 residues. Germline V gene data show CDR1 as SGHDT and CDR2 as YYEEEE. The DNA of the CDR3 is TGTGCCAGCAGCTTGGGGACTAGCGGGGGTCTCTCCTACAATGAGCAGTTCTTC. It specifies CASSLGTSGGLSYNEQFF. The whole variable domain, filled in from reference TRBV5-6 and TRBJ2-1, reads DAGVTQSPTHLIKTRGQQVTLRCSPKSGHDTVSWYQQALGQGPQFIFQYYEEEERQRGNFPDRFSGHQFPNYSSELNVNALLLGDSALYLCASSLGTSGGLSYNEQFFGPGTRLTVL.

This clonotype was detected only a few times. The V and J genes are TRBV6-2 or TRBV6-3 and TRBJ2-1; 15 bases line up with TRBD2. The germline V gene has CDR1 MNHEY and CDR2 SVGEGT. The CDR3 runs 19 residues. J was trimmed by 4 bases and V by 6 bases; bases with no gene match: 13. CDR3 nucleotides: TGTGCCAGCAGGACGCGGCCGGGACTAGCGGGGGGCAGGTACAATGAGCAGTTCTTC. Protein product: CASRTRPGLAGGRYNEQFF.

The V call is TRBV5-4, the J call TRBJ2-5; 15 bases map to TRBD2. Germline lookup yields CDR1 SGHNT and CDR2 YYREEE (reference sequence). The CDR3 is made up of 18 amino acids. J was trimmed by 0 bases and V by 3 bases; bases with no gene match: 6. CDR3 residues: CASSWGLAGGLYQETQYF. CDR3 DNA sequence: TGTGCCAGCAGCTGGGGACTAGCGGGGGGCCTCTACCAAGAGACCCAGTACTTC.

This clonotype occurred a few times. The chain joins TRBV4-3 to TRBJ2-5; no clear D. Germline values: CDR1 LGHNA, CDR2 YSLEER. V lost 4 bases and J 6 bases, leaving 12 bases between the germline ends. This CDR3 is 13 amino acids long. The chain's CDR3 is CASSPSLGKTQYF. CDR3 bases: TGCGCCAGCAGCCCCTCTCTGGGCAAGACCCAGTACTTC.

This clonotype was picked up many times. CDR3: CASKGQGADTQYF. The DNA for the CDR3 is TGCGCCAGCAAGGGGCAGGGCGCAGATACGCAGTATTTT. This chain joins TRBV5-1 and TRBJ2-3, with a possible D match to TRBD1 (5 bases). CDR3 length: 13 residues. The V gene's germline CDR1 is SGHRS and CDR2 YFSETQ. The V end lost 6 bases, the J end lost 4 bases, and 12 bases lay between the germline ends.